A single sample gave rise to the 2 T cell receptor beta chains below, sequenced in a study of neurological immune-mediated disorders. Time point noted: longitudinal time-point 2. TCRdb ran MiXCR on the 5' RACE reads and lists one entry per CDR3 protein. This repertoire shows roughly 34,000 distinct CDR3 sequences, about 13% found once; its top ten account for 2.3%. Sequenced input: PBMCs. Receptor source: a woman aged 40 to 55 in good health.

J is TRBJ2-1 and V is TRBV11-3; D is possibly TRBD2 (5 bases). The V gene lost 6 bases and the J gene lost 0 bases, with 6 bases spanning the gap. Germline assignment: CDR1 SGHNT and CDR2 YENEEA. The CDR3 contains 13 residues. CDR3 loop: CASSRDSYNEQFF. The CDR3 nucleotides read TGTGCCAGCAGTCGGGACTCCTACAATGAGCAGTTCTTC.

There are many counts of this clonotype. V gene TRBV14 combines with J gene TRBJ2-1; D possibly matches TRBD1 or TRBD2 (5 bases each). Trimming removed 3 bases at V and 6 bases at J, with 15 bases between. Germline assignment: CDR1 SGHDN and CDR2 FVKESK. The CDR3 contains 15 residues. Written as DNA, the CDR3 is TGTGCCAGCAGCCAGCTGGGACCCCAGAGCAATGAGCAGTTCTTC. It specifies CASSQLGPQSNEQFF. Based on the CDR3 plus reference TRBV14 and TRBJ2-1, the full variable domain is EAGVTQFPSHSVIEKGQTVTLRCDPISGHDNLYWYRRVMGKEIKFLLHFVKESKQDESGMPNNRFLAERTGGTYSTLKVQPAELEDSGVYFCASSQLGPQSNEQFFGPGTRLTVL.